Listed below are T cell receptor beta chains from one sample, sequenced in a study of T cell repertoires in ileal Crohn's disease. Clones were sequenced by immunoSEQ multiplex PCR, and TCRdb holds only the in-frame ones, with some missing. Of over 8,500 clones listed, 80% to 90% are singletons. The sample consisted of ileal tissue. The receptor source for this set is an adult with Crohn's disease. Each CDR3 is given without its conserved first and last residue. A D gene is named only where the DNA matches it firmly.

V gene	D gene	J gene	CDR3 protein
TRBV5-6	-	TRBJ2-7	ASSLEVRGASTKQY
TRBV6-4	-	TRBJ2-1	ASSDPPPGSLGSSYNEQF
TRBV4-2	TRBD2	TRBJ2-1	ASRPTSGKYNEQF
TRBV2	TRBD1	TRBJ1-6	ASRTGDSPLH
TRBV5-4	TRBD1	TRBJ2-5	ASSQGQLQETQY
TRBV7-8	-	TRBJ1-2	ASSHDHPGSYT
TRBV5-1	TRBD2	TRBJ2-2	ASSPGLAGHTGELF
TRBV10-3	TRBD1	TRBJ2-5	AISYGTGGETQY
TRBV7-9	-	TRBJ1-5	ASSLTENQPQH
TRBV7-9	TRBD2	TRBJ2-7	ASSLGSASGSSLYEQY
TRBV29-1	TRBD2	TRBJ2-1	SVAGGSYNEQF
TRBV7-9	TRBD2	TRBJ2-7	ASSPTGLAWHEQY
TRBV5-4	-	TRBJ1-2	ASSTFTAGENYGYT
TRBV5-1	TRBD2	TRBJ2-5	ASSLGLAGGETQY
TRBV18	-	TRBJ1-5	ASSYQNQGNQPQH
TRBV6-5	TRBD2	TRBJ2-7	ASRVRPGGSYEQY
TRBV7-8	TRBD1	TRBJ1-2	ASSLAGQAMGE
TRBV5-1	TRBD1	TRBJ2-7	ASSTTGLSYEQY
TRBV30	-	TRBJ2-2	AWRPPGLITGELF
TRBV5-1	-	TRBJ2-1	ASSLESGHYNEQF
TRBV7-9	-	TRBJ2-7	ASSHSYEQY
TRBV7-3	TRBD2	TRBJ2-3	ASSLTGGSTDTQY
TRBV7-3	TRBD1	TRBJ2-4	ASSTTRTGGSIQY
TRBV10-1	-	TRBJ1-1	ASSDPSIVRTNTEAF
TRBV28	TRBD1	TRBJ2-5	ASTPGQARETQY
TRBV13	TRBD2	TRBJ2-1	ASRDSGSSYNEQF
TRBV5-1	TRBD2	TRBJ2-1	ASSFGAGGSYNEQF
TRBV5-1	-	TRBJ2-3	ASSLQGFRDTQY
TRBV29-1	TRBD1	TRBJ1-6	SASRDRDSPLH
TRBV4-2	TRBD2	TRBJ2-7	ASSQRAGDSYEQY
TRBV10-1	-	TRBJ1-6	ASQVRGLYNSPLH
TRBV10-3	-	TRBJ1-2	AISESGPMGTTNYGYT
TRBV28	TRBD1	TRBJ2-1	ASSLSSDRDYNEQF
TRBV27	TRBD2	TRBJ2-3	ASSPYRAGGTDTQY
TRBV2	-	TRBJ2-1	ASSRYNEQF
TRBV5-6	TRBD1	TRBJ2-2	ASSLAGGQGAGELF